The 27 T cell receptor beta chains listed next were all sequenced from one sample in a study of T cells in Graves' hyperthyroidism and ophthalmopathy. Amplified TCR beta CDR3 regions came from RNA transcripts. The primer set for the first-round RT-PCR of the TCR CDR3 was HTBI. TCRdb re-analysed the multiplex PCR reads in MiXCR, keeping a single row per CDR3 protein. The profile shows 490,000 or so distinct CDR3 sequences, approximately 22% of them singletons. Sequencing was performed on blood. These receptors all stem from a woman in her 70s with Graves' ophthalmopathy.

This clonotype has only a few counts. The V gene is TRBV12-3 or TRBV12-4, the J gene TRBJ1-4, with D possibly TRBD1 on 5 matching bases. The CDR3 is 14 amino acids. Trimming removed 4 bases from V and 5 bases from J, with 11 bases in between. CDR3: CASSWRGPNEKLFF. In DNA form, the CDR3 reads TGTGCCAGCAGTTGGCGGGGACCAAATGAAAAACTGTTTTTT.

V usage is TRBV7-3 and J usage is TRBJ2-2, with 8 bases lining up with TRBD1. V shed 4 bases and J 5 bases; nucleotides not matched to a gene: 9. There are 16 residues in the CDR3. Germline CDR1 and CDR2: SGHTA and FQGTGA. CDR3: CASSSTGGSVTGELFF. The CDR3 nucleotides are TGTGCCAGCAGCTCCACAGGGGGGTCTGTGACCGGGGAGCTGTTTTTT.

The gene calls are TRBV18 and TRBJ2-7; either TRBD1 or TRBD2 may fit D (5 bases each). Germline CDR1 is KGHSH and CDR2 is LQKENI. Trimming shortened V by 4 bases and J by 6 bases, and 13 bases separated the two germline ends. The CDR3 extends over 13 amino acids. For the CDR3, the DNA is TGTGCCAGCTCACTAGGGACCGTAGGCGAGCAGTACTTC. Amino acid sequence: CASSLGTVGEQYF.

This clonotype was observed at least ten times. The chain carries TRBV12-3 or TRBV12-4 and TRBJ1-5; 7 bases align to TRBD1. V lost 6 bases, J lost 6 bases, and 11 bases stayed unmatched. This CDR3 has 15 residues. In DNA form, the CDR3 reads TGTGCCAGCAGACTCGAACAGGGGACTGGTCAGCCCCAGCATTTT. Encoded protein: CASRLEQGTGQPQHF.

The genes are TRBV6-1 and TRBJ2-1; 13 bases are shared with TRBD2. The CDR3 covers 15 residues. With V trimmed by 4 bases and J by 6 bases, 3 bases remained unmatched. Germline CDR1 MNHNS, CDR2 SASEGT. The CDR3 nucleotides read TGTGCCAGCAGTGGTTGGACTAGCGGGAGCAATGAGCAGTTCTTC. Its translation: CASSGWTSGSNEQFF.

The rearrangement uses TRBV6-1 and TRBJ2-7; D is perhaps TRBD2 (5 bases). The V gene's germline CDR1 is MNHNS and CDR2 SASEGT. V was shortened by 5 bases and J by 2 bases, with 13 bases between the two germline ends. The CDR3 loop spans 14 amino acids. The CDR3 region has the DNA TGTGCCAGCAGTCCAGACTACATTGCCTACGAGCAGTACTTC. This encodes CASSPDYIAYEQYF.

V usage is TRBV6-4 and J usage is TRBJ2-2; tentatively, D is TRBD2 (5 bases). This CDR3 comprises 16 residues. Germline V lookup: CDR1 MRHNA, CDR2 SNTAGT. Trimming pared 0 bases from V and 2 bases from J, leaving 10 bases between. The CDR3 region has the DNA TGTGCCAGCAGTGACTCAGTGACTATAAACACCGGGGAGCTGTTTTTT. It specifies CASSDSVTINTGELFF.

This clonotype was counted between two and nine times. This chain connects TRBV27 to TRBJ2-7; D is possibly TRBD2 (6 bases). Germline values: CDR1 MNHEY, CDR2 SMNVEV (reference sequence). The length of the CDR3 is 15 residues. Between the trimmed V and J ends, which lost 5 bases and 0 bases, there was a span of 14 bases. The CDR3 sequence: CASSQGTLSSYEQYF. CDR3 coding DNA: TGTGCCAGCAGTCAAGGGACTCTCAGCTCCTACGAGCAGTACTTC.

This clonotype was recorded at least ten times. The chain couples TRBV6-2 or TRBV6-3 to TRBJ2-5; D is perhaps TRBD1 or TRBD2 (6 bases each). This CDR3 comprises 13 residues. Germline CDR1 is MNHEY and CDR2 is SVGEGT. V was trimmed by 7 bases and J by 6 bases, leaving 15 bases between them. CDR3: CASTLGGRKTQYF. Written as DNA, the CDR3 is TGTGCCAGCACCCTAGGGGGGCGGAAGACCCAGTACTTC.

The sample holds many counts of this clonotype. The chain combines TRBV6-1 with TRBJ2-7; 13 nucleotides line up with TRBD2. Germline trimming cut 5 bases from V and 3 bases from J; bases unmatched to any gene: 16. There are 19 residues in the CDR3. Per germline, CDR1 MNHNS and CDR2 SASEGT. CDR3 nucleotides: TGTGCCAGCAGTCTCCCACCGGGGACTAGCGGGACAAGGATCTACGAGCAGTACTTC. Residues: CASSLPPGTSGTRIYEQYF.

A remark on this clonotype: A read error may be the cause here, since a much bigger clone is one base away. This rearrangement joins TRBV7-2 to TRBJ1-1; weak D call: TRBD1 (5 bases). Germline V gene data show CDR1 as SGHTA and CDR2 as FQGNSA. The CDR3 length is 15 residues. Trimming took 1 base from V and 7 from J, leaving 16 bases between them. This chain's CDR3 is CASSLVAGKDIEAFF. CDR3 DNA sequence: TGTGCCAGCAGCTTAGTTGCCGGGAAGGACATTGAAGCTTTCTTT.

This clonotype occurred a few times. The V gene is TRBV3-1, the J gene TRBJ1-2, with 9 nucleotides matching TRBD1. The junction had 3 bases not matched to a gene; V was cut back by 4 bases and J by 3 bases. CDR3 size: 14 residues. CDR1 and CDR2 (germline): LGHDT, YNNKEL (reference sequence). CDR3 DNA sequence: TGTGCCAGCAGCCGACGGACAGGGGACTATGGCTACACCTTC. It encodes CASSRRTGDYGYTF.

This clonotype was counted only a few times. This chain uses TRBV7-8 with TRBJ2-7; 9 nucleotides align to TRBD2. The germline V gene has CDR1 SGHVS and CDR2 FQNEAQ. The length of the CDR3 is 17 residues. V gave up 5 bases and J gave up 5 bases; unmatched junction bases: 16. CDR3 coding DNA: TGTGCCAGCAGCCATGTAAGGATAGGGACTAGCAAAAACGAGCAGTACTTC. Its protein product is CASSHVRIGTSKNEQYF.

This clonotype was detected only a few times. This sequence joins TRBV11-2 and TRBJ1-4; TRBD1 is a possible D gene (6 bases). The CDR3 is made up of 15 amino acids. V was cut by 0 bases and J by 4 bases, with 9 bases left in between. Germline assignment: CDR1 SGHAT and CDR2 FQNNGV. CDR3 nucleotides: TGTGCCAGCAGCTTAGAAGGGACATTTAATGAAAAACTGTTTTTT. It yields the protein CASSLEGTFNEKLFF.

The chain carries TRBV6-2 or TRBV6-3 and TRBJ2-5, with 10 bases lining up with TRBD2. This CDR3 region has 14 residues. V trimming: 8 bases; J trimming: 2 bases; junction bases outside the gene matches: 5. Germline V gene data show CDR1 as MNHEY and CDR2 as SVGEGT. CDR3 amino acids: CASSYSGRQETQYF. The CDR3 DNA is TGTGCCAGCTCATATAGCGGGAGGCAAGAGACCCAGTACTTC.

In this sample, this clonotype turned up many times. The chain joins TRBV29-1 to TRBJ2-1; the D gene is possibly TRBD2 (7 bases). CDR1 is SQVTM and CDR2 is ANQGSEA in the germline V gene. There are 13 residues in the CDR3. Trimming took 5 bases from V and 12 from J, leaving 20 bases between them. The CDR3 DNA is TGCAGCGTTAAGGGGGGGAGAAGCTCAGGGCAGTTCTTC. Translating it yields CSVKGGRSSGQFF.

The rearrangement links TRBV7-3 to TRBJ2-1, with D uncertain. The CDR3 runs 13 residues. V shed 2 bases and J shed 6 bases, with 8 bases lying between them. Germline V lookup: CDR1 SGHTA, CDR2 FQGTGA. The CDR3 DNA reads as TGTGCCAGCAGCTTATCGGCTACCAATGAGCAGTTCTTC. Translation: CASSLSATNEQFF.

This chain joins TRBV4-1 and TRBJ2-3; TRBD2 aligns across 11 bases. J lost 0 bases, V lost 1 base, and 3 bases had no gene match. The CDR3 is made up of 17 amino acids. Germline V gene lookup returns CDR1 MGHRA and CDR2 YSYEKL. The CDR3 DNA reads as TGCGCCAGCAGCCAAGCCCGGACTAGCGGGAGCACAGATACGCAGTATTTT. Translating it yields CASSQARTSGSTDTQYF.

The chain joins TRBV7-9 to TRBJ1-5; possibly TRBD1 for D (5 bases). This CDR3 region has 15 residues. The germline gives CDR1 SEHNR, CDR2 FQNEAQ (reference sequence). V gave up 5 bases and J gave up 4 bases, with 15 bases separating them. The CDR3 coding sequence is TGTGCCAGCAGCCCGGGACCGCTAATAAATCAGCCCCAGCATTTT. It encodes CASSPGPLINQPQHF.

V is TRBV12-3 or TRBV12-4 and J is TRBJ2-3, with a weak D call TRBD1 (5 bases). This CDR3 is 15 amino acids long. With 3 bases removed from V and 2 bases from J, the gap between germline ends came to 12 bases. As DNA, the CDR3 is TGTGCCAGCAGTTTGTCAGGGATCTCCACAGATACGCAGTATTTT. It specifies CASSLSGISTDTQYF.

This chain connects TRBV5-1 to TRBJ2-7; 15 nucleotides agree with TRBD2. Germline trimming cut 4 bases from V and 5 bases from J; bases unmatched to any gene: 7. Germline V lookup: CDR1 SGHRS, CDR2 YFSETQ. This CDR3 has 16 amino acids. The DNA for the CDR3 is TGCGCCAGCAGCCCAGGGACTAGCGGGAGGACCCACGAGCAGTACTTC. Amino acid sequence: CASSPGTSGRTHEQYF.

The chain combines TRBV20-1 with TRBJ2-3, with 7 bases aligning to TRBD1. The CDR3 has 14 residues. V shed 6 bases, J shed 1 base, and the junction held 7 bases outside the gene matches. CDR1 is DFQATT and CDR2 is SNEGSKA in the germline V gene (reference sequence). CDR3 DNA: TGCAGTGCAAGTGACAGGGATGGCACAGATACGCAGTATTTT. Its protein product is CSASDRDGTDTQYF.

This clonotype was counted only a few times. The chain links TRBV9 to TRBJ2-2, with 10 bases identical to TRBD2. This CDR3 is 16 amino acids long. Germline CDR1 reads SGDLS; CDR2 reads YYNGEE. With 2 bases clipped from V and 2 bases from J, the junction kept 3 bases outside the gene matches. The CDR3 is CASSVSGRPNTGELFF. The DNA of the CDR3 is TGTGCCAGCAGCGTTAGCGGGAGGCCCAACACCGGGGAGCTGTTTTTT.

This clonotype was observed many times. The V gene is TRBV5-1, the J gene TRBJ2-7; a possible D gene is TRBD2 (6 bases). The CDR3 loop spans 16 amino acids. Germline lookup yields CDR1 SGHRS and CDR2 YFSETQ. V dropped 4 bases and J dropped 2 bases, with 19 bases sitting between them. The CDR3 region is CASSPYSGTGPYEQYF. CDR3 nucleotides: TGCGCCAGCAGCCCGTACTCCGGGACTGGCCCCTACGAGCAGTACTTC.

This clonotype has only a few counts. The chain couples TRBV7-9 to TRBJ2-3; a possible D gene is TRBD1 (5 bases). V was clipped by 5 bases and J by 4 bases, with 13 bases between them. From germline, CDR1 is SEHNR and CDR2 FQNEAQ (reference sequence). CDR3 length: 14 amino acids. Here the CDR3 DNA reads TGTGCCAGCAGCCCCTCTGGGGCTCCAGATACGCAGTATTTT. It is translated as CASSPSGAPDTQYF.

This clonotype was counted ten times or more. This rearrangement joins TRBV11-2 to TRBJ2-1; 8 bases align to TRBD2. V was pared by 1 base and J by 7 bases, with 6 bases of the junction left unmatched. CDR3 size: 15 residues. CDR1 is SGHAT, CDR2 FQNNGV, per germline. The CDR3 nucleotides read TGTGCCAGCAGCTTAGGATCGGGACTAGATAATGAGCAGTTCTTC. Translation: CASSLGSGLDNEQFF.

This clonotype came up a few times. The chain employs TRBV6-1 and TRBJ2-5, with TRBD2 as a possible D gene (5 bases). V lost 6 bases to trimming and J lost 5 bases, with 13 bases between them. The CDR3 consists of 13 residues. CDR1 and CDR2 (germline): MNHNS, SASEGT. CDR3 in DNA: TGTGCCAGCAGAGCCTTTCCGGGGGAGACCCAGTACTTC. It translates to CASRAFPGETQYF.